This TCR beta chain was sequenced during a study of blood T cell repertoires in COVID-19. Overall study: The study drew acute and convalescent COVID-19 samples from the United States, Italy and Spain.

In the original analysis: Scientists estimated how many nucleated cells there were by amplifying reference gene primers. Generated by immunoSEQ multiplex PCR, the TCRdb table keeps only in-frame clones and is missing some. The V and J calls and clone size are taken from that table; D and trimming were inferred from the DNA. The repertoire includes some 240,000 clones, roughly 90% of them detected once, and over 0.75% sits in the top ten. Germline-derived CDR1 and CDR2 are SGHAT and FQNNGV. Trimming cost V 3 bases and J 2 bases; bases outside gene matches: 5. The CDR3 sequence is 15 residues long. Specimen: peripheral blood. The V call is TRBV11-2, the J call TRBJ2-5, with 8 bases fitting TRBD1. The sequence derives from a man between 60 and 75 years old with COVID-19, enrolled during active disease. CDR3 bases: TGTGCCAGCAGCTTTCAGGGGGCAGGACAAGAGACCCAGTACTTC. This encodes CASSFQGAGQETQYF.